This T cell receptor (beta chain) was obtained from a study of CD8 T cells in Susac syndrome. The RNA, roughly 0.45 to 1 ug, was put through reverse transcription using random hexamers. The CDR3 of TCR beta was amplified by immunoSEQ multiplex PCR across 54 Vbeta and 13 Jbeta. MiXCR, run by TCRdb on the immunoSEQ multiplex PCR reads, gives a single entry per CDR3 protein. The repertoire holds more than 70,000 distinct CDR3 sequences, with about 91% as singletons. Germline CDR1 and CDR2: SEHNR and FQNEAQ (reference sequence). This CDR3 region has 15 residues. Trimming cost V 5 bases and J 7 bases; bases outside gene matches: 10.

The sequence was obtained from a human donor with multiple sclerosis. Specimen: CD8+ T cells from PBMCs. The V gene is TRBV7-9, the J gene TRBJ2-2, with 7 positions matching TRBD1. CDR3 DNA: TGTGCCAGCAGCGCAAGACAGGGAAGGATCGGGGAGCTGTTTTTT. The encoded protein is CASSARQGRIGELFF.